Listed below are T cell receptor beta chains from one sample, sequenced in a study of blood T cell repertoires in COVID-19. Produced via immunoSEQ multiplex PCR; TCRdb's table is partial and in-frame only. The data contain some 240,000 clones, more than 75% of them singletons. The sample comprised PBMCs or T cells enriched from blood (not recorded which). Receptors originate from a woman aged 45-65 years who had been exposed to COVID-19. Each CDR3 is given with its conserved first and last residue. Each record gives: D gene, V gene, clone size, J gene, CDR3 DNA, CDR3 protein. The D gene is left open where the match is weak. Only some rows state a clone size, as once, few, many or a class for expanded clones.

.	TRBV7-2	.	TRBJ2-1	TGTGCCAGCAGCCCCAGGAATGAGCAGTTCTTC	CASSPRNEQFF
.	TRBV29-1	.	TRBJ1-1	TGCAGCGTTGTGGGGCGATCCGGTCTTTTGAACACTGAAGCTTTCTTT	CSVVGRSGLLNTEAFF
TRBD2	TRBV5-1	.	TRBJ2-1	TGCGCCAGCAGCCCCCGGAGTAGCGGGGGCCTCTACAATGAGCAGTTCTTC	CASSPRSSGGLYNEQFF
TRBD2	TRBV24-1	.	TRBJ2-6	TGTGCCACCAGTGACCGGGACTACACTGGGGCCAACGTCCTGACTTTC	CATSDRDYTGANVLTF
.	TRBV19	.	TRBJ2-3	TGTGCCAGTAGTATAGCCCTGGGGGCGGGGGCCACAGATACGCAGTATTTT	CASSIALGAGATDTQYF
.	TRBV9	.	TRBJ1-2	TGTGCCAGCAGCGTAGAGGGTAGGGGGACCTATGGCTACACCTTC	CASSVEGRGTYGYTF
TRBD1	TRBV11-3	.	TRBJ2-7	TGTGCCAGCAGCCTCAGGGGGACGGCCTACGAGCAGTACTTC	CASSLRGTAYEQYF
.	TRBV5-5	.	TRBJ2-7	TGTGCCAGCAGCTCCGGGGGAACAGGACTATTCTACGAGCAGTACTTC	CASSSGGTGLFYEQYF
.	TRBV7-8	few	TRBJ1-3	TGTGCCAGCAGCTTGGCTGCTCTCTCTGGAAACACCATATATTTT	CASSLAALSGNTIYF
TRBD1	TRBV10-2	.	TRBJ1-1	TGCGCCAGCACCAGACAGGGGCGTCATGAAGCTTTCTTT	CASTRQGRHEAFF